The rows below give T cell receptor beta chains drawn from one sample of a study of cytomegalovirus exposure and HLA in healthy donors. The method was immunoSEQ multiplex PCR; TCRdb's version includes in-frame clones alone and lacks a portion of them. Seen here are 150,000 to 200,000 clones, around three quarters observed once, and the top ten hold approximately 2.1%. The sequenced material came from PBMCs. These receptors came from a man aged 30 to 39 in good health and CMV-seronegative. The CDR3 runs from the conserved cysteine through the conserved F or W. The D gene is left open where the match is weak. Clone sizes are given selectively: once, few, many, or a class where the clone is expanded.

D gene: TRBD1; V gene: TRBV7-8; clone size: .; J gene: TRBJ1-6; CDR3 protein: CASSFRGGRGPSPLHF; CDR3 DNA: TGTGCCAGCAGCTTCCGCGGCGGCAGGGGGCCTTCACCCCTCCACTTT
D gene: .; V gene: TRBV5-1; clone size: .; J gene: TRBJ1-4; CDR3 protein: CASSSRPTNEKLFF; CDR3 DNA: TGCGCCAGCAGCTCGCGGCCAACTAATGAAAAACTGTTTTTT
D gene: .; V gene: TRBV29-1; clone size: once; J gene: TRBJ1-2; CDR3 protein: CSETPGGGAYGYTF; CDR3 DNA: TGCAGCGAAACCCCGGGGGGGGGCGCGTATGGCTACACCTTC
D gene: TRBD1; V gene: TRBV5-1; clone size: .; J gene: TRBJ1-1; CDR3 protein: CASSLGDRDGAFF; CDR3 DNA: TGCGCCAGCAGCTTGGGGGACAGAGATGGAGCTTTCTTT
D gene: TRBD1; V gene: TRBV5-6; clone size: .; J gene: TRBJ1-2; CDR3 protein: CASSQMGQNNYGYTF; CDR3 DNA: TGTGCCAGCAGCCAAATGGGACAGAACAACTATGGCTACACCTTC
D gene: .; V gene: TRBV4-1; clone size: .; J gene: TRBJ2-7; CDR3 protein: CASSQIPQYEQYF; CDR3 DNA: TGCGCCAGCAGCCAAATCCCTCAGTACGAGCAGTACTTC
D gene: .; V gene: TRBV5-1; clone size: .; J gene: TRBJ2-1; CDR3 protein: CASSPTTNNEQFF; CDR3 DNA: TGCGCCAGCAGCCCTACTACGAACAATGAGCAGTTCTTC
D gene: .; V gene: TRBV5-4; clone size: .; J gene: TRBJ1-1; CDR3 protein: CASSLVGTEAFF; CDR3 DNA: TGTGCCAGCAGCTTGGTCGGTACTGAAGCTTTCTTT
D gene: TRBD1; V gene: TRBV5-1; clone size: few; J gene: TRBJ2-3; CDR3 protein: CASSYGQGADTQYF; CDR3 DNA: TGCGCCAGCAGCTACGGACAGGGCGCAGATACGCAGTATTTT
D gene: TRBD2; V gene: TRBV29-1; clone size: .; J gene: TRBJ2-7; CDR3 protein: CSVLAGVSSYEQYF; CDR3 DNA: TGCAGCGTCTTAGCGGGAGTAAGCTCCTACGAGCAGTACTTC
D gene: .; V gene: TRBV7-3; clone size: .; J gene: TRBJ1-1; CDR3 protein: CASSFEAFF; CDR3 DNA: TGTGCCAGCTCCTTTGAAGCTTTCTTT
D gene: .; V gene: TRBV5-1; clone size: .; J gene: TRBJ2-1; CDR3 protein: CASSLVASTYNEQFF; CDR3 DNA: TGCGCCAGCAGCTTGGTAGCGAGCACCTACAATGAGCAGTTCTTC
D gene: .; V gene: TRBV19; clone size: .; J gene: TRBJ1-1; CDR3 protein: CASSIVPGGTEAFF; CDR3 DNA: TGTGCCAGTAGTATAGTACCAGGAGGCACTGAAGCTTTCTTT
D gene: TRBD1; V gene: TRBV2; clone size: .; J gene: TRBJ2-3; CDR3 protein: CATTRDRGADTQYF; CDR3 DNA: TGTGCCACTACTCGGGACAGGGGAGCAGATACGCAGTATTTT
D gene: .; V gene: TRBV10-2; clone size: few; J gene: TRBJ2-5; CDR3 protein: CASSGQTRRIARTETQYF; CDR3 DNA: TGCGCCAGCAGTGGGCAAACACGGAGGATCGCGCGGACAGAGACCCAGTACTTC
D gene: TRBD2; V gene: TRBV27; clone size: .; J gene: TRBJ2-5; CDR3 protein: CASSPGRGWETQYF; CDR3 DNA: TGTGCCAGCAGTCCGGGGAGGGGCTGGGAGACCCAGTACTTC
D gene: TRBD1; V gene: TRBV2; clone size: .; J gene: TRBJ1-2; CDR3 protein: CARPGQGANGYTF; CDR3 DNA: TGTGCCAGACCTGGGCAGGGGGCTAATGGCTACACCTTC
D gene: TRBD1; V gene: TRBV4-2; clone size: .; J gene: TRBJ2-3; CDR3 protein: CASSPGGGTGPDTQYF; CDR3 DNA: TGTGCCAGCAGCCCCGGTGGCGGGACAGGGCCAGATACGCAGTATTTT
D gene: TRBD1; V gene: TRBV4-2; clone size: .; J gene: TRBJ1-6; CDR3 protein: CASSPVDRGYNSPLHF; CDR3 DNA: TGTGCCAGCAGCCCCGTAGACAGGGGGTATAATTCACCCCTCCACTTT
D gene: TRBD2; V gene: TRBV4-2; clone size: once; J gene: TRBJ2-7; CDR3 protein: CASSQDRLAGVYEQYF; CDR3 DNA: TGTGCCAGCAGCCAAGATCGGCTAGCGGGAGTATACGAGCAGTACTTC
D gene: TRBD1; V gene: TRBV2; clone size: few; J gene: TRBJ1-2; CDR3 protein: CASRGQELEGYTF; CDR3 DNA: TGTGCCAGCAGGGGACAGGAGTTGGAAGGCTACACCTTC
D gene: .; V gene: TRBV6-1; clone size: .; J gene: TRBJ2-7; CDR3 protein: CASSEEQFYEQYF; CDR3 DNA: TGTGCCAGCAGTGAGGAACAGTTCTACGAGCAGTACTTC
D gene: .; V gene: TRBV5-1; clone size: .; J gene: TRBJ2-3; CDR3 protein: CASRSLGVDTQYF; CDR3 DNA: TGCGCCAGCAGGAGTTTAGGAGTGGATACGCAGTATTTT
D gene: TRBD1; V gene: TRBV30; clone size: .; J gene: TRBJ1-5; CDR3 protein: CAWSLDRGLASGPNQPQHF; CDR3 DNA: TGTGCCTGGAGTTTGGACAGGGGGCTGGCATCGGGCCCAAATCAGCCCCAGCATTTT
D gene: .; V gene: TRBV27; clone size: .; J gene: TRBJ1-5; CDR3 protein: CASSLRGNQPQHF; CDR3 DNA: TGTGCCAGCAGTTTAAGGGGGAATCAGCCCCAGCATTTT
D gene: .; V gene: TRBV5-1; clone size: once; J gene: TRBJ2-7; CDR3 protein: CASSRLERVAIYEQYF; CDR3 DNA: TGCGCCAGCAGTCGTCTAGAGCGGGTGGCAATCTACGAGCAGTACTTC
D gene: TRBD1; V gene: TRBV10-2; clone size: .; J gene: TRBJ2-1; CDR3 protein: CASSDYGTGNVF; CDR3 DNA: TGCGCCAGCAGTGATTACGGGACAGGGAATGTCTTC
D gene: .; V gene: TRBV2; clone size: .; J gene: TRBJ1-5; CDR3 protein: CASSDSGDSNQPQHF; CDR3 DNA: TGTGCCAGCAGTGATTCAGGGGATAGCAATCAGCCCCAGCATTTT
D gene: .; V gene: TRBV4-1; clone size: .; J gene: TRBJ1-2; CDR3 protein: CASSQEAVRYGYTF; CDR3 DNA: TGCGCCAGCAGCCAAGAGGCGGTCCGCTATGGCTACACCTTC
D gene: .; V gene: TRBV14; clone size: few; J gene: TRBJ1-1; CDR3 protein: CASSPTGLGTEAFF; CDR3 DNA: TGTGCCAGCAGCCCAACAGGGTTGGGCACTGAAGCTTTCTTT
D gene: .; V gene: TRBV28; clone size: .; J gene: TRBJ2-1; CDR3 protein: CASSPKPTNNEQFF; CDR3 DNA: TGTGCCAGCAGTCCTAAGCCGACTAACAATGAGCAGTTCTTC
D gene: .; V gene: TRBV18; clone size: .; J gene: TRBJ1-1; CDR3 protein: CASSPIGGNTEAFF; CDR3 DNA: TGTGCCAGCTCACCAATCGGCGGAAACACTGAAGCTTTCTTT
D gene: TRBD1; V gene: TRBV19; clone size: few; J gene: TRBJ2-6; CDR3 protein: CASSRGQGRGANVLTF; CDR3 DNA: TGTGCCAGTAGTCGGGGACAGGGGAGAGGGGCCAACGTCCTGACTTTC
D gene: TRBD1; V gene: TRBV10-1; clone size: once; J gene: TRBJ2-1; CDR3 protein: CASSDIGQGANEQFF; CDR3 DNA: TGCGCCAGCAGTGATATTGGACAGGGGGCGAATGAGCAGTTCTTC
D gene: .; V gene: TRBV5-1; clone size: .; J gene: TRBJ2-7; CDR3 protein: CASSQMTGTNYEQYF; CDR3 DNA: TGCGCCAGCAGCCAGATGACAGGAACGAACTACGAGCAGTACTTC
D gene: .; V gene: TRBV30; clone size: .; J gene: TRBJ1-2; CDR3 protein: CAWSVSMAGYTF; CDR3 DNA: TGTGCCTGGAGTGTATCGATGGCTGGCTACACCTTC
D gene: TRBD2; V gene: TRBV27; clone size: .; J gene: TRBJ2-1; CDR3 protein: CATTTSGTGEQFF; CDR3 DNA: TGTGCCACCACCACTAGCGGGACGGGTGAGCAGTTCTTC
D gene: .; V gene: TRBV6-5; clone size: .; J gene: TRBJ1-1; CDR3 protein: CASSTWTENTEAFF; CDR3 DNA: TGTGCCAGCAGTACTTGGACAGAGAACACTGAAGCTTTCTTT
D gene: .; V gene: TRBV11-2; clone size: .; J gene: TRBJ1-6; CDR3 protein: CASSESQGANSPLHF; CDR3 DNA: TGTGCCAGCAGCGAAAGTCAGGGTGCAAATTCACCCCTCCACTTT
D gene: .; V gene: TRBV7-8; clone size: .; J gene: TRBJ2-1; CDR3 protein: CASSPKSGGDIYNEQFF; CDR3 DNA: TGTGCCAGCAGCCCTAAATCCGGTGGGGACATCTACAATGAGCAGTTCTTC
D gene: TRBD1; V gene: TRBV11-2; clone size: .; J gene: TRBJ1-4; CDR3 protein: CASSPRTGVYEKLFF; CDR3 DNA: TGTGCCAGCAGCCCCCGGACAGGGGTTTATGAAAAACTGTTTTTT
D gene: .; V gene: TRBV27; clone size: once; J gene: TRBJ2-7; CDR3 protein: CASTPTAAFFYEQYF; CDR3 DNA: TGTGCCAGCACCCCCACAGCCGCCTTCTTCTACGAGCAGTACTTC
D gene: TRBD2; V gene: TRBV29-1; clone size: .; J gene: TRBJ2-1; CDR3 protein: CSVGSLAGGPDEQFF; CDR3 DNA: TGCAGCGTTGGTTCACTAGCGGGAGGGCCCGATGAGCAGTTCTTC
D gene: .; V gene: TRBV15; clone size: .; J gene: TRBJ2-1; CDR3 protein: CATSRGSLAQYNEQFF; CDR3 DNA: TGTGCCACCAGCAGAGGTAGCCTAGCGCAATACAATGAGCAGTTCTTC
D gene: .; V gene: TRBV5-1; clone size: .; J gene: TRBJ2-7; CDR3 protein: CASKLSPGAYEQYF; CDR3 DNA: TGCGCCAGCAAACTTTCGCCGGGGGCCTACGAGCAGTACTTC
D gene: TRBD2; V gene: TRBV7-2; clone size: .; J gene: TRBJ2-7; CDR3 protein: CASSLTASGAYEQYF; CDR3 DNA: TGTGCCAGCAGCTTAACGGCTAGCGGGGCTTACGAGCAGTACTTC
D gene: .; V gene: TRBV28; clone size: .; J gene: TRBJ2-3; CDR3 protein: CASSSRSFTDTQYF; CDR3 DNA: TGTGCCAGCAGTAGCAGGTCATTCACAGATACGCAGTATTTT
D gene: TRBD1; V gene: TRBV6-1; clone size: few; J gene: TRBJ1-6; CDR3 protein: CASRGTGDNSPLHF; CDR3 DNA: TGTGCCAGCAGGGGGACAGGGGATAATTCACCCCTCCACTTT
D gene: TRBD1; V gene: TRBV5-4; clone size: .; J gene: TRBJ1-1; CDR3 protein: CASSRQGGNTEAFF; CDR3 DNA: TGTGCCAGCAGCCGACAGGGGGGAAACACTGAAGCTTTCTTT
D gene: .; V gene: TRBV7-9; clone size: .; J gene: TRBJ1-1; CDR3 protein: CASSSYVEDTEAFF; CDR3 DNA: TGTGCCAGCAGCTCCTATGTTGAGGACACTGAAGCTTTCTTT
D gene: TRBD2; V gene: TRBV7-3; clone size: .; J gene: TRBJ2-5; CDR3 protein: CASSLSLRTSGRLKTQYF; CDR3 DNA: TGTGCCAGCAGCTTAAGTCTCCGGACTAGCGGGAGGTTGAAGACCCAGTACTTC
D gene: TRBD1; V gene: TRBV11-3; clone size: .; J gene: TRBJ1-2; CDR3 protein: CASSLDPGQRGYTF; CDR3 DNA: TGTGCCAGCAGCTTAGATCCGGGACAGAGGGGCTACACCTTC
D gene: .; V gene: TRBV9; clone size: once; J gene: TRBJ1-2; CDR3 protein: CASSDDPKGVYGYTF; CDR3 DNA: TGTGCCAGCAGCGACGATCCGAAGGGGGTCTATGGCTACACCTTC